A single sample is the source of the 15 T cell receptor beta chains below, sequenced in a study of cytomegalovirus exposure and HLA in healthy donors. Clones were read by immunoSEQ multiplex PCR, and TCRdb kept only the in-frame ones, dropping some. The sample has 150,000 or so clones, less than 90% seen once. Sequenced: PBMCs. The receptors come from a woman aged 18-29 years in good health and CMV-seropositive.

The V gene is TRBV18, the J gene TRBJ2-1, with 7 bases matching TRBD2. The CDR3 is made up of 14 amino acids. J was trimmed by 6 bases and V by 2 bases; bases with no gene match: 4. Germline loops: CDR1 KGHSH, CDR2 LQKENI. The CDR3 sequence: CASSPAGASNEQFF. As DNA, the CDR3 is TGTGCCAGCTCACCAGCGGGAGCCAGCAATGAGCAGTTCTTC.

The chain uses TRBV9 and TRBJ2-1; D possibly corresponds to TRBD2 (6 bases). Per the germline V gene, CDR1 is SGDLS and CDR2 is YYNGEE. Trimming left V 4 bases short and J 0 bases short, with 11 bases between. This CDR3 has 15 amino acids. The CDR3, as DNA: TGTGCCAGCAGCCTGCTGGACTACTCCTACAATGAGCAGTTCTTC. The encoded protein is CASSLLDYSYNEQFF.

The V gene is TRBV5-3, the J gene TRBJ2-5, with 9 positions matching TRBD1. TRBV5-3 carries the ORF label, with uncertain function. The CDR3 loop spans 16 amino acids. The V and J ends lost 0 bases and 1 base, in that order; junction bases with no gene match: 4. The CDR3 region has the DNA TGTGCCAGAAGCTTGGACAGGGGGCGCGGCCAAGAGACCCAGTACTTC. Protein: CARSLDRGRGQETQYF.

The rearrangement joins TRBV10-3 to TRBJ1-5, with 8 bases aligning to TRBD1. The germline CDR1 and CDR2 sequences are ENHRY and SYGVKD. The CDR3 is 14 residues long. V shed 3 bases and J 7 bases; nucleotides not matched to a gene: 5. DNA of the CDR3: TGTGCCATCAGTGATGGGACAGGCACCCAGCCCCAGCATTTT. It codes for CAISDGTGTQPQHF.

The chain carries TRBV2 and TRBJ2-5; 14 bases match TRBD2. Germline CDR1 reads SNHLY; CDR2 reads FYNNEI. Trimming cost V 5 bases and J 5 bases; bases outside gene matches: 1. The CDR3 runs to 14 residues. The DNA of the CDR3 is TGTGCCAGCAGTTGGACTAGCGGGAGGGAGACCCAGTACTTC. Protein: CASSWTSGRETQYF.

This clone has a handful of counts. This sequence joins TRBV7-6 and TRBJ2-1; weak D call: TRBD2 (6 bases). The CDR3 contains 15 residues. V gave up 2 bases and J gave up 0 bases, with 8 bases separating them. The V gene's germline CDR1 is SGHVS and CDR2 FNYEAQ. As DNA, the CDR3 is TGTGCCAGCAGCTTACACGGGAGCTCCTACAATGAGCAGTTCTTC. Amino acids: CASSLHGSSYNEQFF.

This rearrangement joins TRBV6-5 to TRBJ2-1, with D unclear. Trimming removed 6 bases at V and 0 bases at J, with 12 bases between. Germline V gene data show CDR1 as MNHEY and CDR2 as SVGAGI. The CDR3 covers 15 residues. The chain's CDR3 is CASRTLESSYNEQFF. The CDR3 region has the DNA TGTGCCAGCAGAACCCTAGAGAGCTCCTACAATGAGCAGTTCTTC.

This chain links TRBV9 with TRBJ2-7, with D perhaps matching TRBD2 (5 bases). V shed 2 bases and J shed 6 bases, with 12 bases lying between them. The germline gives CDR1 SGDLS, CDR2 YYNGEE. This CDR3 has 13 residues. CDR3 loop: CASSVEASTEQYF. The CDR3 nucleotides read TGTGCCAGCAGCGTTGAAGCTAGCACCGAGCAGTACTTC.

The chain combines TRBV6-1 with TRBJ1-5; D is ambiguous. V was trimmed by 2 bases and J by 3 bases, leaving 20 bases between them. The V gene's germline CDR1 is MNHNS and CDR2 SASEGT. The CDR3 runs to 18 residues. CDR3 coding DNA: TGTGCCAGCAGTGAACTAGGTCGGTGGGAGTTGGCCAATCAGCCCCAGCATTTT. Its translation: CASSELGRWELANQPQHF.

The chain employs TRBV7-2 and TRBJ2-5; D gene ambiguous. Looked up from germline, CDR1 is SGHTA and CDR2 is FQGNSA. V was pared by 5 bases and J by 0 bases, with 10 bases between. CDR3 length equals 14 residues. The CDR3 nucleotides are TGTGCCAGCAGCCGAGACATTTACCAAGAGACCCAGTACTTC. Amino acids: CASSRDIYQETQYF.

This chain uses TRBV2 with TRBJ2-1; a weak D match, TRBD2 (5 bases). This CDR3 has 14 amino acids. Trimming removed 4 bases from V and 2 bases from J, with 9 bases in between. Germline V gene lookup returns CDR1 SNHLY and CDR2 FYNNEI. The CDR3, as DNA: TGTGCCAGCAGTGCTCTTAGCGCCTACAATGAGCAGTTCTTC. It translates to CASSALSAYNEQFF.

This clone was recorded once. The V gene is TRBV5-4, the J gene TRBJ2-1; a possible D gene is TRBD2 (5 bases). Germline V gene sequence: CDR1 SGHNT, CDR2 YYREEE (reference sequence). The CDR3 extends over 13 amino acids. Trimming shortened V by 7 bases and J by 6 bases, and 14 bases separated the two germline ends. CDR3 nucleotide sequence: TGTGCCAGCCACTCCGGGGTACCCAATGAGCAGTTCTTC. It yields the protein CASHSGVPNEQFF. Full variable domain (missing parts from reference TRBV5-4 and TRBJ2-1): ETGVTQSPTHLIKTRGQQVTLRCSSQSGHNTVSWYQQALGQGPQFIFQYYREEENGRGNFPPRFSGLQFPNYSSELNVNALELDDSALYLCASHSGVPNEQFFGPGTRLTVL.

CDR3 in DNA: TGTGCCAGCAGCTCAAGCGGTTACACAGATACGCAGTATTTT. As protein: CASSSSGYTDTQYF. The chain links TRBV7-3 to TRBJ2-3; D is possibly TRBD2 (5 bases). Per germline, CDR1 SGHTA and CDR2 FQGTGA. V dropped 4 bases and J dropped 2 bases, with 10 bases sitting between them. The CDR3 runs 14 residues.

The V and J genes are TRBV7-2 and TRBJ2-6; TRBD1 aligns across 9 bases. The V segment lost 5 bases and the J segment 0 bases; nucleotides outside the gene matches: 5. This CDR3 spans 17 amino acids. Germline lookup yields CDR1 SGHTA and CDR2 FQGNSA. This CDR3 reads CASSKRQGGSGANVLTF. The CDR3, as DNA: TGTGCCAGCAGCAAAAGACAGGGGGGCTCTGGGGCCAACGTCCTGACTTTC.

The CDR3 sequence: CAWAQRRSKNIQYF. The CDR3 DNA sequence: TGTGCCTGGGCGCAGAGGCGGTCCAAAAACATTCAGTACTTC. The chain carries TRBV30 and TRBJ2-4; D gene unclear. CDR3 length equals 14 residues. CDR1 is GTSNPN, CDR2 SVGIG, per germline (reference sequence). The V and J ends lost 5 bases and 2 bases respectively, with 13 bases between them.